This T cell receptor (beta chain) emerged from a study of CD8 T cells in ankylosing spondylitis. TCRdb reprocessed the 5' RACE reads with MiXCR, giving one entry per CDR3 protein. The sample holds 750,000 to 850,000 distinct CDR3 sequences, roughly 12% seen once. General study points: Disease-linked clones reportedly showed significant enrichment in matched ankylosing spondylitis synovial fluid. Characteristic of ankylosing spondylitis blood, it appeared, was a TCR beta motif comprising about eight highly homologous variants.

Remarks on this clonotype: Its antigen remains unknown.

The CDR3 loop spans 18 amino acids. Trimming at V came to 3 bases and at J to 5 bases, leaving 13 bases not matched to a gene. Germline CDR1 reads SGHRS; CDR2 reads YFSETQ. V gene TRBV5-1 combines with J gene TRBJ2-3; the match to TRBD1 covers 12 bases. The receptor was derived from a male donor with ankylosing spondylitis. Source material: blood, either unsorted or a sorted T cell fraction (not recorded which). The CDR3 loop is CASSYTGTGGLIIDTQYF. CDR3 in DNA: TGCGCCAGCAGCTACACCGGGACAGGGGGCCTTATTATAGATACGCAGTATTTT.